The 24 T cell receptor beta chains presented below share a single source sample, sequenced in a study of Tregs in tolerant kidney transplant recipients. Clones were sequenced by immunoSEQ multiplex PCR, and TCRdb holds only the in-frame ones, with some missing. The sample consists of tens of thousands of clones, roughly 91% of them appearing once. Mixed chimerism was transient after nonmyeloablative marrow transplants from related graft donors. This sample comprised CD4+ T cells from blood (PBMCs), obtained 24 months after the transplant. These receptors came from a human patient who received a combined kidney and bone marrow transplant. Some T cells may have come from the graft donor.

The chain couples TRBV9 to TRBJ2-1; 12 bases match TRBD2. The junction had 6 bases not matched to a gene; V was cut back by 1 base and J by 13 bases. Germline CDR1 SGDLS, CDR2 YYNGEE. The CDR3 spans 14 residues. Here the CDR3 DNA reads TGTGCCAGCAGCGTAACCCTAGCGGGGGGGGGTCAGTTCTTC. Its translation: CASSVTLAGGGQFF.

The CDR3 spells CASSLAGVEEKLFF. CDR3 nucleotides: TGCGCCAGCAGCTTGGCAGGGGTGGAGGAAAAACTGTTTTTT. The V call is TRBV5-1, the J call TRBJ1-4; tentatively, D is TRBD1 (6 bases). This CDR3 comprises 14 residues. Germline values: CDR1 SGHRS, CDR2 YFSETQ. Deletions cut 0 bases from V and 8 bases from J, with 11 bases between.

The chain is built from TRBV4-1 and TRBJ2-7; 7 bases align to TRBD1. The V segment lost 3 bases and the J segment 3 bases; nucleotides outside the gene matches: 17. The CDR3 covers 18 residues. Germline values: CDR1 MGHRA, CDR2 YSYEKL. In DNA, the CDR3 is TGCGCCAGCAGCCAGGACACTACTCGGACAGGAAGACGCTACGAGCAGTACTTC. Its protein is CASSQDTTRTGRRYEQYF.

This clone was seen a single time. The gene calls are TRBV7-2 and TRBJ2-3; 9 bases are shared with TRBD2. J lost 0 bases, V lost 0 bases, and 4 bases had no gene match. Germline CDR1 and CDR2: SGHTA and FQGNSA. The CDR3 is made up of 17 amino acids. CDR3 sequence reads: CASSLAASGTSTDTQYF. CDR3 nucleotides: TGTGCCAGCAGCTTAGCGGCTAGCGGGACTAGCACAGATACGCAGTATTTT. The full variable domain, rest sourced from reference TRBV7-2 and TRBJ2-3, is GAGVSQSPSNKVTEKGKDVELRCDPISGHTALYWYRQSLGQGLEFLIYFQGNSAPDKSGLPSDRFSAERTGGSVSTLTIQRTQQEDSAVYLCASSLAASGTSTDTQYFGPGTRLTVL.

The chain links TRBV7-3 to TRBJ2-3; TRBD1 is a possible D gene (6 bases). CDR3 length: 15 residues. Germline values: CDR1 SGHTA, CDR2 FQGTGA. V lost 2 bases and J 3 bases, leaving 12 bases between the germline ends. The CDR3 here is CASSLPGVGTDTQYF. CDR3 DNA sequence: TGTGCCAGCAGCTTACCAGGGGTGGGGACAGATACGCAGTATTTT.

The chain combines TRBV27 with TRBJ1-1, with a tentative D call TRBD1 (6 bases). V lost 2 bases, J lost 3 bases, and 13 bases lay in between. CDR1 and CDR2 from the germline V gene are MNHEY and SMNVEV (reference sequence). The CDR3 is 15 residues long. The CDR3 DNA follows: TGTGCCAGCAGTTTAAGGTCGGGGGGCCACACTGAAGCTTTCTTT. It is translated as CASSLRSGGHTEAFF.

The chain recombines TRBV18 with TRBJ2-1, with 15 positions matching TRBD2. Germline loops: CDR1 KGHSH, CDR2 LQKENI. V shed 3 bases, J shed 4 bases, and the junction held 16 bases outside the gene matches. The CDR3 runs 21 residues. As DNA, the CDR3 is TGTGCCAGCTCACCTACTAGGACTAGCGGGAGGGCCTGGGATCGGTACAATGAGCAGTTCTTC. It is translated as CASSPTRTSGRAWDRYNEQFF.

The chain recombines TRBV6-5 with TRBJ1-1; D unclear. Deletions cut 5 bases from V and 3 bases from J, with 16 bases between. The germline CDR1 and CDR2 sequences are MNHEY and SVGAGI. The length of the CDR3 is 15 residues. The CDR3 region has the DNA TGTGCCAGCAGTCGAAAAGGGTTGAGGGACACTGAAGCTTTCTTT. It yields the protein CASSRKGLRDTEAFF.

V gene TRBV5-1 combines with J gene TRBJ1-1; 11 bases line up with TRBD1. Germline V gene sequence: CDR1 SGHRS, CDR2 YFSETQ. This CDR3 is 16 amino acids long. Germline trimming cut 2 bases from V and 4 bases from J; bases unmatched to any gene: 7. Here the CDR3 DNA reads TGCGCCAGCAGCTTTGCGACCGGGACAGGGGGCACTGAAGCTTTCTTT. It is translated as CASSFATGTGGTEAFF.

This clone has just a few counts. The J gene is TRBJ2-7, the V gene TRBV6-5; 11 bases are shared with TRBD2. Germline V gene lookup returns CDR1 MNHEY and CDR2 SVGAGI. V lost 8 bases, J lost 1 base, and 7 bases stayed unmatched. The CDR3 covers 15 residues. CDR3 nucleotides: TGTGCCAGCGGGTATAGCGGGAGGGCTTCCTACGAGCAGTACTTC. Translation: CASGYSGRASYEQYF.

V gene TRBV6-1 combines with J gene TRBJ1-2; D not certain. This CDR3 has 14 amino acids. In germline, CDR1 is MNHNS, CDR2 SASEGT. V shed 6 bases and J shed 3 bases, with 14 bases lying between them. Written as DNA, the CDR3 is TGTGCCAGCAGACTCCGGCCCGAGGACTATGGCTACACCTTC. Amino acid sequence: CASRLRPEDYGYTF.

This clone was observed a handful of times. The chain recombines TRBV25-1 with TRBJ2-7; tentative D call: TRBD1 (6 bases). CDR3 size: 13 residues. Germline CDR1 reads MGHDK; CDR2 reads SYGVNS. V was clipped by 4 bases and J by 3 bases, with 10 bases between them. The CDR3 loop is CASSVQGSYEQYF. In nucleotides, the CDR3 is TGTGCCAGCAGTGTCCAGGGGAGCTACGAGCAGTACTTC.

CDR3 residues: CASSLETSEKYF. CDR3 nucleotide sequence: TGTGCCAGCAGCTTAGAGACTAGCGAGAAGTACTTC. The rearrangement uses TRBV7-2 and TRBJ2-5; TRBD2 matches 8 bases. Germline trimming cut 1 base from V and 12 bases from J; bases unmatched to any gene: 4. CDR1 is SGHTA and CDR2 is FQGNSA in the germline V gene. CDR3 length: 12 amino acids.

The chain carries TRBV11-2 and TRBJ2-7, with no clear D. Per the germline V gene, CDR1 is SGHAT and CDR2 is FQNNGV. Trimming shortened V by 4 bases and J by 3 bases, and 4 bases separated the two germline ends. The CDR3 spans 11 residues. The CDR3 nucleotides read TGTGCCAGCAGCTACAGCTACGAGCAGTACTTC. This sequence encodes CASSYSYEQYF. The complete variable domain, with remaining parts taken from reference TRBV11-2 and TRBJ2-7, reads EAGVAQSPRYKIIEKRQSVAFWCNPISGHATLYWYQQILGQGPKLLIQFQNNGVVDDSQLPKDRFSAERLKGVDSTLKIQPAKLEDSAVYLCASSYSYEQYFGPGTRLTVT.

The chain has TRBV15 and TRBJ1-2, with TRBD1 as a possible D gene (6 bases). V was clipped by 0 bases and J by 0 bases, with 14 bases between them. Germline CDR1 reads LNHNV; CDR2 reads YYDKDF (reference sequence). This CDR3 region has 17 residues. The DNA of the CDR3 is TGTGCCACCAGCAGAGATCGGGGGGACAAAACTAACTATGGCTACACCTTC. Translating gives CATSRDRGDKTNYGYTF.

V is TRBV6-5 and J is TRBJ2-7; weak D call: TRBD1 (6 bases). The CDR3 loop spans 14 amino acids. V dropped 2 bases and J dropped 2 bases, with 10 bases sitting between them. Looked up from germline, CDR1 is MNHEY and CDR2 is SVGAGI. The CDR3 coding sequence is TGTGCCAGCAGTTACATCGGACAGACCTACGAGCAGTACTTC. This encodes CASSYIGQTYEQYF.

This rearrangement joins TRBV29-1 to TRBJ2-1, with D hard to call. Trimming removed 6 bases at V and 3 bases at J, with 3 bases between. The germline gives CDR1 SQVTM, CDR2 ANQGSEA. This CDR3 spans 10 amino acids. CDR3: CSVGYNEQFF. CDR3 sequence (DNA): TGCAGCGTCGGCTACAATGAGCAGTTCTTC.

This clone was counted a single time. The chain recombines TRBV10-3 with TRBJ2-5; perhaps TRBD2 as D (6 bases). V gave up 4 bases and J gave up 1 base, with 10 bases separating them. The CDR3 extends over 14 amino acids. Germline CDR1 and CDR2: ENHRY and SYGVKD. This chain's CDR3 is CAISGGSGQETQYF. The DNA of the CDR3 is TGTGCCATCAGTGGGGGTAGCGGCCAAGAGACCCAGTACTTC.

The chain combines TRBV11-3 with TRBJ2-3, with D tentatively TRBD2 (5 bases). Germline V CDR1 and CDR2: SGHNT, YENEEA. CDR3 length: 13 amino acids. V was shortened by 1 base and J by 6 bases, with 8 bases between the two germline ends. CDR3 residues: CASSLGPGDTQYF. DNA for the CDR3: TGTGCCAGCAGCTTAGGTCCGGGGGATACGCAGTATTTT.

The CDR3 loop reads CASSQGGTGYEPQHF. DNA for the CDR3: TGCGCCAGCAGCCAAGGGGGGACAGGGTATGAGCCCCAGCATTTT. The genes are TRBV4-1 and TRBJ1-5, with 9 bases that match TRBD1. There are 15 residues in the CDR3. The trim removed 1 base at V and 8 bases at J, leaving 6 bases unmatched. Germline V gene sequence: CDR1 MGHRA, CDR2 YSYEKL.

DNA for the CDR3: TGCAGCGTGACCTCTAGGACAGGGGGCACGCAGTATTTT. This translates into CSVTSRTGGTQYF. V usage is TRBV29-1 and J usage is TRBJ2-3; 11 bases fit TRBD1. There are 13 residues in the CDR3. Germline CDR1 reads SQVTM; CDR2 reads ANQGSEA. After removal of 6 bases from V and 9 bases from J, the junction contained 8 bases not matched to a gene.

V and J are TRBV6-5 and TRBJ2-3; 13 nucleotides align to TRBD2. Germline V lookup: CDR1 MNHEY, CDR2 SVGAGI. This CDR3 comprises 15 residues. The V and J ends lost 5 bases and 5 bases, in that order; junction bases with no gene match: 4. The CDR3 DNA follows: TGTGCCAGCAGTAGGGGACTAGCGGGATTAGATACGCAGTATTTT. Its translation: CASSRGLAGLDTQYF.

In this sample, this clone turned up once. In nucleotides, the CDR3 is TGTGCCTGGACCGCCCCCGAGGGAGGGGCGAGCACAGATACGCAGTATTTT. Protein: CAWTAPEGGASTDTQYF. The chain combines TRBV30 with TRBJ2-3, with 7 bases aligning to TRBD2. V was clipped by 4 bases and J by 0 bases; unmatched bases: 13. From germline, CDR1 is GTSNPN and CDR2 SVGIG (reference sequence). This CDR3 has 17 residues.

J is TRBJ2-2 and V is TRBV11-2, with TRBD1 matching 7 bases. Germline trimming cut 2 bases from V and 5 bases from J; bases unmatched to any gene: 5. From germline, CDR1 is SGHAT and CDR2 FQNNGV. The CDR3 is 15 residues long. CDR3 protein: CASSLIRGRTGELFF. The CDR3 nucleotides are TGTGCCAGCAGCTTAATAAGGGGGCGTACCGGGGAGCTGTTTTTT.